Shown below are 5 T cell receptor beta chains from a single sample sequenced in a study of lymphopenia after photon versus proton radiotherapy (dated 2019 in TCRdb). Library preparation employed the immunoSEQ multiplex PCR assay. In TCRdb, the immuneACCESS table is reduced to in-frame sequences with V and J assigned. These tables do not hold every clone; where another copy was compared, an unresolved V gene accounts for under half, and the others remain unexplained. Here the sample has roughly 42,000 clones; less than 90% occur a single time. About 2.2% of the sample comes from the top ten. Here the sequenced sample was peripheral blood, taken from a patient treated with photon-based radiotherapy. The receptors were gathered from a man aged 35 to 55 with gastric cancer.

Worth noting for this clone: Other DNA sequences in this specimen translate into the identical CDR3. The V gene is TRBV2, the J gene TRBJ2-7; TRBD2 matches 11 bases. The CDR3 is made up of 14 amino acids. Unmatched junction bases numbered 3, after V lost 6 bases and J lost 2 bases. Germline loops: CDR1 SNHLY, CDR2 FYNNEI. The CDR3 sequence is CASSGTSGAYEQYF. DNA for the CDR3: TGTGCCAGCAGCGGGACTAGCGGAGCCTACGAGCAGTACTTC.

This clone has just a few counts. The V gene is TRBV10-2, the J gene TRBJ2-2; no clear D. Germline V gives CDR1 WSHSY, CDR2 SAAADI. Trimming took 3 bases from V and 3 from J, leaving 5 bases between them. The CDR3 consists of 13 residues. CDR3 sequence: CASSDPYTGELFF. Written as DNA, the CDR3 is TGCGCCAGCAGTGACCCCTACACCGGGGAGCTGTTTTTT.

CDR3 region: CASRTGTGGYEQYF. DNA of the CDR3: TGTGCCAGCAGAACCGGGACAGGGGGGTACGAGCAGTACTTC. V gene TRBV6-5 combines with J gene TRBJ2-7, with 11 nucleotides matching TRBD1. Trimming cost V 6 bases and J 4 bases; bases outside gene matches: 5. CDR1 is MNHEY, CDR2 SVGAGI, per germline. The CDR3 sequence is 14 residues long.

This sequence joins TRBV5-5 and TRBJ2-7; 10 bases are a match to TRBD1. V was clipped by 4 bases and J by 0 bases; unmatched bases: 7. The CDR3 has 16 amino acids. Germline V CDR1 and CDR2: SGHKS, YYEKEE (reference sequence). The CDR3 nucleotides are TGTGCCAGCAGCCGTGGGACAGGGGAAAGCTCCTACGAGCAGTACTTC. It encodes CASSRGTGESSYEQYF.

The chain uses TRBV5-1 and TRBJ2-3; D not certain. Trimming pared 0 bases from V and 3 bases from J, leaving 11 bases between. CDR1 and CDR2 (germline): SGHRS, YFSETQ. This CDR3 spans 15 amino acids. This chain's CDR3 is CASSLEDAQTDTQYF. The CDR3 DNA is TGCGCCAGCAGCTTGGAGGATGCACAGACAGATACGCAGTATTTT.